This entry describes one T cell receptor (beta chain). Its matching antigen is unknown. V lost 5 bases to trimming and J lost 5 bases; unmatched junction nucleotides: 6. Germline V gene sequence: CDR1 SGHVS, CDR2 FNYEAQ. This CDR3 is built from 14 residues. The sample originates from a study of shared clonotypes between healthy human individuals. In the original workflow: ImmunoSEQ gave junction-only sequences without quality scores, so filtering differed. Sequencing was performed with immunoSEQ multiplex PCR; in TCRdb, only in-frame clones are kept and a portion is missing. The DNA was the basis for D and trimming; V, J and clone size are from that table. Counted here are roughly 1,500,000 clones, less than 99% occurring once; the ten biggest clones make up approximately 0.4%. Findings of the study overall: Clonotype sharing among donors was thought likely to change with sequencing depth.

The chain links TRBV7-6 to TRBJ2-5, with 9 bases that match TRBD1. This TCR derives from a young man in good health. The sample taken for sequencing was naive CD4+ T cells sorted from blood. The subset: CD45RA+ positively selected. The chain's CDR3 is CASSRTGEGETQYF. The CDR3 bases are TGTGCCAGCAGCAGGACAGGGGAGGGCGAGACCCAGTACTTC.